This TCR beta chain stems from a study of cytomegalovirus exposure and HLA in healthy donors. Whole-study findings and limits: Later analysis identified a missense DCLRE1C variant that was linked to TCR beta V- and J-gene trimming.

Comment on this clone: No antigen is known for it.

Amplification used 60 Vbeta primers and 13 Jbeta primers. In the authors' workflow: In a later analysis, some 80 million unique TCR beta chains included roughly 11 million shared by two or more donors. The assay was immunoSEQ multiplex PCR, and TCRdb's table has in-frame clones only and misses some. V and J calls and clone size come straight from that table; D and trimming were deduced from the DNA. The sample carries more than 100,000 clones, roughly 69% recorded once. The length of the CDR3 is 14 residues. Losses at the gene ends were 3 bases for V and 6 bases for J; bases not matched to a gene: 5. Germline V gene sequence: CDR1 SGHRS, CDR2 YFSETQ.

This chain links TRBV5-1 with TRBJ2-3, with 9 nucleotides matching TRBD2. Material: PBMCs. The TCR comes from a woman between 35 and 50 years old in good health and CMV-seropositive. The CDR3 here is CASSSGLASDTQYF. The CDR3, as DNA: TGCGCCAGCAGCTCTGGACTAGCGAGCGATACGCAGTATTTT.